The 24 T cell receptor beta chains presented below share a single source sample, sequenced in a study of shared clonotypes between healthy human individuals. The method was immunoSEQ multiplex PCR; TCRdb's version includes in-frame clones alone and lacks a portion of them. This sample has about 2 million clones, with roughly 94% found just once. Sequencing used naive CD4+ T cells sorted from blood. The subset here: CD45RA+ positively selected. These receptor sequences come from a man between 18 and 29 years old in good health.

This clone was observed once. V usage is TRBV15 and J usage is TRBJ2-3; no clear D. This CDR3 contains 13 residues. Germline V gene lookup returns CDR1 LNHNV and CDR2 YYDKDF (reference sequence). Trimming stripped 4 bases from V and 2 bases from J, with 7 bases between. The CDR3 is CATSTRYTDTQYF. The CDR3 nucleotides are TGTGCCACCAGCACTAGATACACAGATACGCAGTATTTT.

This clone came up once. This chain joins TRBV2 and TRBJ2-2, with TRBD1 matching 7 bases. CDR3 length: 16 residues. V shed 5 bases and J 3 bases; nucleotides not matched to a gene: 9. The germline CDR1 and CDR2 sequences are SNHLY and FYNNEI. The CDR3 DNA is TGTGCCAGCAGTCTGACCGGGACAGTTTACACCGGGGAGCTGTTTTTT. Its protein product is CASSLTGTVYTGELFF.

The chain combines TRBV28 with TRBJ2-4; D gene uncertain. V lost 7 bases and J lost 0, with 10 bases in between. Germline CDR1 and CDR2: MDHEN and SYDVKM. This CDR3 contains 14 residues. CDR3 region: CASNPTRAKNIQYF. In nucleotides, the CDR3 is TGTGCCAGCAACCCGACAAGAGCCAAAAACATTCAGTACTTC.

V gene TRBV5-6 combines with J gene TRBJ2-3; TRBD2 aligns across 8 bases. Losses at the gene ends were 3 bases for V and 2 bases for J; bases not matched to a gene: 11. The V gene's germline CDR1 is SGHDT and CDR2 YYEEEE. The CDR3 has 17 residues. The CDR3 DNA sequence: TGTGCCAGCAGCTCTAAACCGGGAGGGTTCATCACAGATACGCAGTATTTT. It encodes CASSSKPGGFITDTQYF.

The chain recombines TRBV30 with TRBJ2-7; unclear D gene. The CDR3 extends over 12 amino acids. The germline V gene has CDR1 GTSNPN and CDR2 SVGIG (reference sequence). Trimming stripped 3 bases from V and 3 bases from J, with 9 bases between. The CDR3 DNA follows: TGTGCCTGGAGACCGAACAGCTACGAGCAGTACTTC. This encodes CAWRPNSYEQYF. Together with reference TRBV30 and TRBJ2-7, the CDR3 gives the full variable domain: SQTIHQWPATLVQPVGSPLSLECTVEGTSNPNLYWYRQAAGRGLQLLFYSVGIGQISSEVPQNLSASRPQDRQFILSSKKLLLSDSGFYLCAWRPNSYEQYFGPGTRLTVT.

The gene calls are TRBV12-5 and TRBJ2-7; the match to TRBD2 covers 12 bases. The CDR3 loop spans 22 amino acids. The germline V gene encodes CDR1 LGHNT and CDR2 FRNRAP. V dropped 6 bases and J dropped 3; count of bases not matched to a gene: 27. The CDR3 loop is CASGIRRLDLAGGPNSVYEQYF. CDR3 coding DNA: TGTGCTAGTGGCATAAGGAGGCTGGATCTAGCGGGAGGGCCGAATTCTGTCTACGAGCAGTACTTC.

This chain joins TRBV6-6 and TRBJ1-4; no definite D call. The CDR3 consists of 14 residues. The V gene lost 2 bases and the J gene lost 7 bases, with 11 bases spanning the gap. Germline V gene sequence: CDR1 MNHNY, CDR2 SVGAGI (reference sequence). The CDR3 loop reads CASSYGQSSEKLFF. CDR3 DNA sequence: TGTGCCAGCAGTTACGGTCAAAGTTCTGAAAAACTGTTTTTT.

This chain connects TRBV19 to TRBJ2-7; D remains unclear. Trimming left V 3 bases short and J 3 bases short, with 3 bases between. Germline values: CDR1 LNHDA, CDR2 SQIVND (reference sequence). The CDR3 is 11 residues long. CDR3 nucleotide sequence: TGTGCCAGTAGTATGGACTACGAGCAGTACTTC. Amino acids: CASSMDYEQYF.

This sequence joins TRBV10-3 and TRBJ2-7; no reliable D call. There are 12 residues in the CDR3. V lost 4 bases and J 3 bases, leaving 7 bases between the germline ends. Germline loops: CDR1 ENHRY, CDR2 SYGVKD. CDR3 protein: CAISGNGYEQYF. The CDR3 DNA reads TGTGCCATCAGTGGAAACGGCTACGAGCAGTACTTC.

The chain couples TRBV11-2 to TRBJ1-6; D perhaps matches TRBD1 (6 bases). Germline V gene lookup returns CDR1 SGHAT and CDR2 FQNNGV. V was pared by 7 bases and J by 9 bases, with 13 bases between. CDR3 length: 13 residues. The CDR3 protein is CASKTGSGSPLHF. The CDR3 DNA follows: TGTGCCAGCAAAACAGGGAGCGGTTCACCCCTCCACTTT.

This chain uses TRBV6-6 with TRBJ2-7; 12 bases are a match to TRBD2. The germline V gene has CDR1 MNHNY and CDR2 SVGAGI (reference sequence). The CDR3 extends over 16 amino acids. Unmatched junction bases numbered 4, after V lost 2 bases and J lost 2 bases. CDR3 residues: CASSYHRTSGTYEQYF. The CDR3 nucleotides read TGTGCCAGCAGTTACCACCGGACTAGCGGGACCTACGAGCAGTACTTC.

V is TRBV7-9 and J is TRBJ2-1; D might be TRBD1 or TRBD2, each matching 5 bases. The V gene lost 5 bases and the J gene lost 5 bases, with 19 bases spanning the gap. This CDR3 contains 16 residues. In germline, CDR1 is SEHNR, CDR2 FQNEAQ (reference sequence). In DNA, the CDR3 is TGTGCCAGCAGCATAGGGATGGGGACGGGACACAATGAGCAGTTCTTC. Translating gives CASSIGMGTGHNEQFF.

This chain connects TRBV4-3 to TRBJ2-2; D not certain. V was clipped by 0 bases and J by 4 bases, with 9 bases between them. The CDR3 is made up of 15 amino acids. From germline, CDR1 is LGHNA and CDR2 YSLEER. CDR3 sequence (DNA): TGCGCCAGCAGCCAAGAAGGGCTGGCCACCGGGGAGCTGTTTTTT. Translating gives CASSQEGLATGELFF.

This rearrangement joins TRBV6-1 to TRBJ1-6, with D uncertain. Between the trimmed V and J ends, which lost 6 bases and 11 bases, there was a span of 11 bases. Germline CDR1 is MNHNS and CDR2 is SASEGT. The CDR3 covers 12 residues. The CDR3, as DNA: TGTGCCAGCAGCCGGGGAGGGCCACCCCTCCACTTT. It translates to CASSRGGPPLHF.

This chain uses TRBV29-1 with TRBJ2-3; the match to TRBD1 covers 8 bases. This CDR3 region has 18 residues. The V gene's germline CDR1 is SQVTM and CDR2 ANQGSEA. The junction had 22 bases not matched to a gene; V was cut back by 7 bases and J by 4 bases. The CDR3 coding sequence is TGCAGCGCCAGGACAGGGCCCTTTCGGGGAGCGGCCTCAGATACGCAGTATTTT. This translates into CSARTGPFRGAASDTQYF.

This chain joins TRBV30 and TRBJ1-2; 9 positions match TRBD1. Germline trimming cut 1 base from V and 8 bases from J; bases unmatched to any gene: 5. The CDR3 sequence is 13 residues long. Germline CDR1 GTSNPN, CDR2 SVGIG (reference sequence). The CDR3 sequence: CAWSEQGAGGYTF. In DNA form, the CDR3 reads TGTGCCTGGAGTGAACAGGGGGCAGGGGGCTACACCTTC.

The CDR3 sequence: CASSEEGERVGETQYF. CDR3 sequence (DNA): TGCGCCAGCAGCGAGGAGGGGGAGCGGGTAGGAGAGACCCAGTACTTC. V gene TRBV5-1 combines with J gene TRBJ2-5, with D possibly being TRBD1 or TRBD2 (6 bases each). Trimming removed 4 bases from V and 4 bases from J, with 20 bases in between. The CDR3 spans 16 residues. CDR1 is SGHRS and CDR2 is YFSETQ in the germline V gene.

V and J are TRBV9 and TRBJ2-5; the match to TRBD2 covers 12 bases. V dropped 0 bases and J dropped 2; count of bases not matched to a gene: 14. CDR3 length: 20 amino acids. Germline CDR1 and CDR2: SGDLS and YYNGEE. CDR3 amino acids: CASSVATPSWTSGNQETQYF. The DNA of the CDR3 is TGTGCCAGCAGCGTAGCTACCCCTTCATGGACTAGCGGGAATCAAGAGACCCAGTACTTC.

The chain uses TRBV6-4 and TRBJ2-2; 9 bases match TRBD1. With V trimmed by 6 bases and J by 3 bases, 5 bases remained unmatched. Germline lookup yields CDR1 MRHNA and CDR2 SNTAGT. This CDR3 is built from 15 residues. In nucleotides, the CDR3 is TGTGCCAGCAGGGAAACAGGGGGCTACACCGGGGAGCTGTTTTTT. Translated: CASRETGGYTGELFF.

This chain joins TRBV28 and TRBJ1-5; 7 bases line up with TRBD1. Losses at the gene ends were 6 bases for V and 1 base for J; bases not matched to a gene: 6. Germline values: CDR1 MDHEN, CDR2 SYDVKM. This CDR3 has 15 amino acids. The CDR3 region has the DNA TGTGCCAGCAGCCGCGACAGGGTCAGCAATCAGCCCCAGCATTTT. Translated, it gives CASSRDRVSNQPQHF. Filled out from reference TRBV28 and TRBJ1-5, the complete variable domain reads DVKVTQSSRYLVKRTGEKVFLECVQDMDHENMFWYRQDPGLGLRLIYFSYDVKMKEKGDIPEGYSVSREKKERFSLILESASTNQTSMYLCASSRDRVSNQPQHFGDGTRLSIL.

The chain carries TRBV5-4 and TRBJ2-2; D call uncertain. The V gene lost 2 bases and the J gene lost 5 bases, with 7 bases spanning the gap. The CDR3 consists of 13 residues. The germline CDR1 and CDR2 sequences are SGHNT and YYREEE (reference sequence). DNA for the CDR3: TGTGCCAGCAGCTTTCCCGGGACCGGGGAGCTGTTTTTT. This sequence encodes CASSFPGTGELFF.

This chain uses TRBV7-9 with TRBJ1-1; 7 nucleotides match TRBD1. Germline values: CDR1 SEHNR, CDR2 FQNEAQ (reference sequence). The CDR3 is 15 amino acids. V gave up 4 bases and J gave up 3 bases; unmatched junction bases: 8. CDR3 loop: CASSSYRGVDTEAFF. The CDR3 coding sequence is TGTGCCAGCAGCTCGTACAGGGGTGTGGACACTGAAGCTTTCTTT.

This clone was observed a few times. The V call is TRBV5-5, the J call TRBJ1-1, with D possibly matching TRBD1 (6 bases). There are 12 residues in the CDR3. Germline V gene data show CDR1 as SGHKS and CDR2 as YYEKEE (reference sequence). V was clipped by 6 bases and J by 5 bases, with 11 bases between them. CDR3 in amino acids: CASNLRGTEAFF. The DNA of the CDR3 is TGTGCCAGCAACCTGAGGGGGACTGAAGCTTTCTTT.

V usage is TRBV18 and J usage is TRBJ2-2; D remains unclear. CDR3 size: 13 residues. V dropped 8 bases and J dropped 6 bases, with 13 bases sitting between them. Germline V gene sequence: CDR1 KGHSH, CDR2 LQKENI. CDR3 bases: TGTGCCAGCCCGACCACTTTGGCCGGGGAGCTGTTTTTT. It is translated as CASPTTLAGELFF.